This T cell receptor beta chain was identified in a study of patients and donors after allogeneic stem cell transplantation. This clonotype was seen repeatedly, ten times or more. TCRdb re-called the RT-PCR reads through MiXCR, storing one row per CDR3 protein. The table lists roughly 230,000 distinct CDR3 sequences, approximately 14% of them singletons. CDR3 length: 17 residues. Germline V gene data show CDR1 as LGHNA and CDR2 as YSLEER. Trimming removed 0 bases from V and 7 bases from J; junction bases left unmatched: 8. The receptor was derived from a human donor who was either an allogeneic HSCT recipient or a stem cell or donor lymphocyte infusion donor (not recorded which). It is not recorded whose cells these are; they may come from a transplant donor. Source material: blood, either unsorted or a sorted T cell fraction (not recorded which). This sequence joins TRBV4-3 and TRBJ1-6; 8 bases fit TRBD1. The CDR3 sequence: CASSQDQFRGQNSPLHF. The DNA of the CDR3 is TGCGCCAGCAGCCAAGATCAATTCAGGGGGCAAAATTCACCCCTCCACTTT.